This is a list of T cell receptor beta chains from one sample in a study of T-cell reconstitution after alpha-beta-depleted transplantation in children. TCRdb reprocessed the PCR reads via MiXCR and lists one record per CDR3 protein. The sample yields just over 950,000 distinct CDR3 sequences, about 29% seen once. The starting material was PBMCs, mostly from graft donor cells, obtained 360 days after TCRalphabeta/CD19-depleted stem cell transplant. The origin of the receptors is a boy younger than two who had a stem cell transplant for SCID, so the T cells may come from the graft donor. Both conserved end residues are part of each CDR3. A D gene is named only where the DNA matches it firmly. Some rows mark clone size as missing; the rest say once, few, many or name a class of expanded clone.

CDR3 protein: CASARRQYYEQYF
CDR3 DNA: TGTGCTAGTGCCCGAAGACAGTACTACGAGCAGTACTTC
V gene: TRBV12-5
D gene: -
clone size: -
J gene: TRBJ2-7

CDR3 protein: CALVLHTGELFF
CDR3 DNA: TGTGCCCTTGTTCTGCACACCGGGGAGCTGTTTTTT
V gene: TRBV12-3/TRBV12-4
D gene: -
clone size: -
J gene: TRBJ2-2

CDR3 protein: CASSSTTGRSADTQYF
CDR3 DNA: TGCGCCAGCAGCTCCACGACAGGGAGGAGTGCAGATACGCAGTATTTT
V gene: TRBV5-1
D gene: -
clone size: -
J gene: TRBJ2-3

CDR3 protein: CSARDPREAGNTIYF
CDR3 DNA: TGCAGTGCTAGAGATCCCAGGGAAGCTGGAAACACCATATATTTT
V gene: TRBV20-1
D gene: -
clone size: many
J gene: TRBJ1-3

CDR3 protein: CASSFWAGPSGANVLTF
CDR3 DNA: TGTGCCAGCAGTTTTTGGGCAGGACCCTCTGGGGCCAACGTCCTGACTTTC
V gene: TRBV6-5
D gene: -
clone size: -
J gene: TRBJ2-6

CDR3 protein: CASSWAGGPQETQYF
CDR3 DNA: TGTGCCAGCAGTTGGGCGGGGGGGCCACAAGAGACCCAGTACTTC
V gene: TRBV6-5
D gene: TRBD2
clone size: -
J gene: TRBJ2-5

CDR3 protein: CASSFLGGAGTEAFF
CDR3 DNA: TGTGCCAGCAGTTTTTTAGGGGGCGCGGGGACTGAAGCTTTCTTT
V gene: TRBV27
D gene: TRBD1
clone size: few
J gene: TRBJ1-1

CDR3 protein: CAISENGPSVQETQYF
CDR3 DNA: TGTGCCATCAGTGAGAACGGGCCCTCGGTACAAGAGACCCAGTACTTC
V gene: TRBV10-3
D gene: -
clone size: many
J gene: TRBJ2-5

CDR3 protein: CASSFILSTEAFF
CDR3 DNA: TGTGCCAGCAGCTTCATCCTAAGCACTGAAGCTTTCTTT
V gene: TRBV7-9
D gene: -
clone size: few
J gene: TRBJ1-1

CDR3 protein: CASSLWARFSYEQYF
CDR3 DNA: TGTGCCAGCAGCTTATGGGCCAGGTTCTCCTACGAGCAGTACTTC
V gene: TRBV7-2
D gene: -
clone size: few
J gene: TRBJ2-7

CDR3 protein: CASRPGTAASYEQYF
CDR3 DNA: TGTGCCAGCAGGCCGGGGACAGCTGCTTCCTACGAGCAGTACTTC
V gene: TRBV28
D gene: TRBD1
clone size: few
J gene: TRBJ2-7

CDR3 protein: CASSYSGAGDTQYF
CDR3 DNA: TGTGCCAGCAGTTACTCGGGGGCAGGGGATACGCAGTATTTT
V gene: TRBV6-5
D gene: -
clone size: -
J gene: TRBJ2-3

CDR3 protein: CASSYSRRQGNTEAFF
CDR3 DNA: TGTGCCAGCAGTTACTCGAGGAGACAGGGGAACACTGAAGCTTTCTTT
V gene: TRBV6-5
D gene: TRBD1
clone size: -
J gene: TRBJ1-1

CDR3 protein: CSALSGATYEQYF
CDR3 DNA: TGCAGTGCGCTTAGCGGGGCCACCTACGAGCAGTACTTC
V gene: TRBV20-1
D gene: TRBD2
clone size: few
J gene: TRBJ2-7

CDR3 protein: CASSQRGLAGEETQYF
CDR3 DNA: TGCGCCAGCAGCCAAAGGGGGCTAGCGGGGGAAGAGACCCAGTACTTC
V gene: TRBV4-1
D gene: TRBD2
clone size: -
J gene: TRBJ2-5

CDR3 protein: CATSEGGTGANVLTF
CDR3 DNA: TGTGCCACCAGTGAAGGGGGCACTGGGGCCAACGTCCTGACTTTC
V gene: TRBV24-1
D gene: TRBD1
clone size: -
J gene: TRBJ2-6

CDR3 protein: CASSLEATGAYGYTF
CDR3 DNA: TGCGCCAGCAGCTTGGAGGCGACAGGGGCTTATGGCTACACCTTC
V gene: TRBV5-1
D gene: TRBD1
clone size: -
J gene: TRBJ1-2

CDR3 protein: CASSHLRTGRDEQYF
CDR3 DNA: TGCGCCAGCAGCCATCTCCGGACAGGGAGGGACGAGCAGTACTTC
V gene: TRBV4-3
D gene: -
clone size: -
J gene: TRBJ2-7

CDR3 protein: CASSIGLRGSGERDEQFF
CDR3 DNA: TGTGCCAGTAGTATTGGCCTCCGGGGGAGCGGGGAAAGAGATGAGCAGTTCTTC
V gene: TRBV19
D gene: TRBD2
clone size: -
J gene: TRBJ2-1

CDR3 protein: CSAPDSGRTNSPQHF
CDR3 DNA: TGCAGTGCCCCCGACTCGGGACGGACAAATAGTCCCCAGCATTTT
V gene: TRBV20-1
D gene: -
clone size: few
J gene: TRBJ1-5

CDR3 protein: CASSFGVEYSYEQYF
CDR3 DNA: TGTGCCAGCAGTTTTGGGGTAGAGTACTCCTACGAGCAGTACTTC
V gene: TRBV28
D gene: -
clone size: -
J gene: TRBJ2-7

CDR3 protein: CASSFEAGVGDTQYF
CDR3 DNA: TGCGCCAGCAGCTTCGAGGCGGGGGTGGGAGATACGCAGTATTTT
V gene: TRBV5-1
D gene: TRBD2
clone size: -
J gene: TRBJ2-3

CDR3 protein: CSARFGRGGQNEQFF
CDR3 DNA: TGCAGTGCTAGGTTTGGGCGGGGGGGCCAGAATGAGCAGTTCTTC
V gene: TRBV20-1
D gene: TRBD2
clone size: -
J gene: TRBJ2-1

CDR3 protein: CASSAYRGSTSYEQYF
CDR3 DNA: TGTGCCAGCAGTGCTTACAGGGGGTCGACCTCCTACGAGCAGTACTTC
V gene: TRBV28
D gene: TRBD1
clone size: few
J gene: TRBJ2-7

CDR3 protein: CASSERPGDHYEQYF
CDR3 DNA: TGTGCCAGCAGCGAAAGGCCAGGGGACCACTACGAGCAGTACTTC
V gene: TRBV7-3
D gene: -
clone size: -
J gene: TRBJ2-7

CDR3 protein: CATSRVPGINTGELFF
CDR3 DNA: TGTGCCACCAGCAGAGTCCCCGGGATAAACACCGGGGAGCTGTTTTTT
V gene: TRBV15
D gene: -
clone size: -
J gene: TRBJ2-2

CDR3 protein: CASSFQVALPGFNEQFF
CDR3 DNA: TGTGCCAGCAGCTTCCAAGTCGCTCTCCCTGGTTTCAATGAGCAGTTCTTC
V gene: TRBV7-2
D gene: -
clone size: few
J gene: TRBJ2-1

CDR3 protein: CASSPDGVGTEAFF
CDR3 DNA: TGTGCCAGCAGTCCGGATGGGGTGGGCACTGAAGCTTTCTTT
V gene: TRBV12-3/TRBV12-4
D gene: -
clone size: -
J gene: TRBJ1-1

CDR3 protein: CASSYSLGSYNEQFF
CDR3 DNA: TGTGCCAGCAGTTACTCTTTGGGCTCCTACAATGAGCAGTTCTTC
V gene: TRBV6-5
D gene: -
clone size: -
J gene: TRBJ2-1

CDR3 protein: CASSPTGQGDHGYTF
CDR3 DNA: TGTGCCAGCAGCCCCACGGGACAGGGGGACCATGGCTACACCTTC
V gene: TRBV12-3/TRBV12-4
D gene: TRBD1
clone size: -
J gene: TRBJ1-2

CDR3 protein: CATSRTGDNSPLHF
CDR3 DNA: TGTGCCACCAGCAGAACAGGAGATAATTCACCCCTCCACTTT
V gene: TRBV15
D gene: -
clone size: -
J gene: TRBJ1-6

CDR3 protein: CASGPLPHTQYF
CDR3 DNA: TGTGCCAGCGGACCCCTTCCCCATACGCAGTATTTT
V gene: TRBV12-3/TRBV12-4
D gene: -
clone size: few
J gene: TRBJ2-3

CDR3 protein: CSASDLGGAADIQYF
CDR3 DNA: TGCAGTGCTAGTGACCTCGGGGGGGCCGCGGACATTCAGTACTTC
V gene: TRBV20-1
D gene: TRBD2
clone size: -
J gene: TRBJ2-4

CDR3 protein: CASSTGPAGGYTF
CDR3 DNA: TGCGCCAGCAGCACAGGCCCTGCTGGTGGCTACACCTTC
V gene: TRBV5-1
D gene: -
clone size: -
J gene: TRBJ1-2

CDR3 protein: CASSRQTGGNEQFF
CDR3 DNA: TGTGCCAGCAGCCGACAGACAGGGGGCAATGAGCAGTTCTTC
V gene: TRBV7-2
D gene: TRBD1
clone size: -
J gene: TRBJ2-1

CDR3 protein: CASSLRSITDTQYF
CDR3 DNA: TGCGCCAGCAGCTTGCGATCCATCACAGATACGCAGTATTTT
V gene: TRBV5-1
D gene: -
clone size: -
J gene: TRBJ2-3

CDR3 protein: CASSFRGQSYGYTF
CDR3 DNA: TGTGCCAGCAGTTTTAGGGGACAGAGCTATGGCTACACCTTC
V gene: TRBV12-3/TRBV12-4
D gene: TRBD1
clone size: -
J gene: TRBJ1-2

CDR3 protein: CASSLSRGLAGGHEQFF
CDR3 DNA: TGTGCCAGCAGTTTATCTAGAGGACTAGCGGGGGGTCATGAGCAGTTCTTC
V gene: TRBV12-3/TRBV12-4
D gene: TRBD2
clone size: -
J gene: TRBJ2-1

CDR3 protein: CSVNRDRGLEQYF
CDR3 DNA: TGCAGCGTCAACCGGGACAGGGGGCTCGAGCAGTACTTC
V gene: TRBV29-1
D gene: TRBD1
clone size: few
J gene: TRBJ2-7

CDR3 protein: CASSTRGSTYEQYF
CDR3 DNA: TGTGCCAGCAGTACCCGGGGTTCAACCTACGAGCAGTACTTC
V gene: TRBV12-3/TRBV12-4
D gene: -
clone size: -
J gene: TRBJ2-7

CDR3 protein: CASSWRLAGGLPQETQYF
CDR3 DNA: TGCGCCAGCAGCTGGAGACTAGCGGGGGGCCTCCCACAAGAGACCCAGTACTTC
V gene: TRBV5-1
D gene: TRBD2
clone size: -
J gene: TRBJ2-5

CDR3 protein: CAALGWSSGANVLTF
CDR3 DNA: TGTGCCGCATTGGGCTGGTCCTCTGGGGCCAACGTCCTGACTTTC
V gene: TRBV28
D gene: -
clone size: -
J gene: TRBJ2-6

CDR3 protein: CSARDGGTGANYGYTF
CDR3 DNA: TGCAGTGCTAGAGATGGCGGGACAGGAGCTAACTATGGCTACACCTTC
V gene: TRBV20-1
D gene: TRBD1
clone size: -
J gene: TRBJ1-2

CDR3 protein: CASSSVTTVNTEAFF
CDR3 DNA: TGTGCCAGCAGCTCCGTTACAACAGTGAACACTGAAGCTTTCTTT
V gene: TRBV5-5
D gene: -
clone size: -
J gene: TRBJ1-1

CDR3 protein: CASSYSRTSSYNEQFF
CDR3 DNA: TGTGCCAGCAGTTACTCGAGGACTAGTTCCTACAATGAGCAGTTCTTC
V gene: TRBV6-2/TRBV6-3
D gene: TRBD2
clone size: -
J gene: TRBJ2-1

CDR3 protein: CASSQGAVMNNEQFF
CDR3 DNA: TGTGCCAGCAGCCAAGGGGCAGTTATGAACAATGAGCAGTTCTTC
V gene: TRBV4-2
D gene: -
clone size: -
J gene: TRBJ2-1

CDR3 protein: CASSQVVSYEQYF
CDR3 DNA: TGCGCCAGCAGCCAAGTGGTCTCCTACGAGCAGTACTTC
V gene: TRBV4-3
D gene: -
clone size: few
J gene: TRBJ2-7

CDR3 protein: CSVGTNIQYF
CDR3 DNA: TGCAGCGTTGGTACAAACATTCAGTACTTC
V gene: TRBV29-1
D gene: -
clone size: -
J gene: TRBJ2-4

CDR3 protein: CSARLGAQYEQYF
CDR3 DNA: TGCAGTGCTAGGTTAGGGGCTCAATACGAGCAGTACTTC
V gene: TRBV20-1
D gene: -
clone size: few
J gene: TRBJ2-7

CDR3 protein: CASSVGWRGPQETQYF
CDR3 DNA: TGTGCCAGCAGCGTAGGGTGGCGGGGGCCTCAAGAGACCCAGTACTTC
V gene: TRBV9
D gene: -
clone size: few
J gene: TRBJ2-5

CDR3 protein: CASSQEEVVRAPYEQYF
CDR3 DNA: TGCGCCAGCAGCCAAGAGGAGGTTGTGAGGGCGCCCTACGAGCAGTACTTC
V gene: TRBV4-3
D gene: -
clone size: few
J gene: TRBJ2-7

CDR3 protein: CATSRVDRGGYTF
CDR3 DNA: TGTGCCACCAGCAGAGTCGACAGGGGTGGCTACACCTTC
V gene: TRBV15
D gene: TRBD1
clone size: -
J gene: TRBJ1-2

CDR3 protein: CSARSQDQETQYF
CDR3 DNA: TGCAGTGCTAGATCTCAAGACCAAGAGACCCAGTACTTC
V gene: TRBV20-1
D gene: -
clone size: few
J gene: TRBJ2-5

CDR3 protein: CASSQNRVGEQFF
CDR3 DNA: TGCGCCAGCAGCCAGAACAGGGTAGGTGAGCAGTTCTTC
V gene: TRBV4-3
D gene: -
clone size: -
J gene: TRBJ2-1

CDR3 protein: CASSPNGAGRDEQFF
CDR3 DNA: TGTGCCAGCAGCCCTAATGGGGCAGGGAGGGATGAGCAGTTCTTC
V gene: TRBV6-4
D gene: TRBD2
clone size: few
J gene: TRBJ2-1

CDR3 protein: CASSPEAGAGDTQYF
CDR3 DNA: TGCGCCAGCAGCCCAGAAGCGGGGGCCGGGGATACGCAGTATTTT
V gene: TRBV4-1
D gene: TRBD2
clone size: -
J gene: TRBJ2-3

CDR3 protein: CTSSPAWLAGPQAYNEQFF
CDR3 DNA: TGTACCAGCAGTCCAGCCTGGCTAGCGGGACCTCAGGCCTACAATGAGCAGTTCTTC
V gene: TRBV1
D gene: -
clone size: -
J gene: TRBJ2-1

CDR3 protein: CASSFTGLAGGEQYF
CDR3 DNA: TGTGCCAGCAGCTTTACGGGACTAGCGGGGGGCGAGCAGTACTTC
V gene: TRBV7-9
D gene: TRBD2
clone size: -
J gene: TRBJ2-7